Detailed here is one T cell receptor beta chain. The antigen remains unidentified. The sample belongs to a study of beta chain features in type 1 diabetes. Study results and caveats: Any HLA-type effect on TCRB rearrangement remained unresolved here. A moderate, significant TCRB CDR3 shortening appeared in type 1 diabetes across four CD4+ subsets.

Expressed TCRB transcripts were sequenced because the entire RNA isolate underwent reverse transcription. Clones were sequenced by immunoSEQ multiplex PCR, and TCRdb holds only the in-frame ones, with some missing. The profile shows approximately 250,000 clones, about a tenth of them singletons. V shed 6 bases and J shed 5 bases, with 11 bases lying between them. This CDR3 spans 12 amino acids. Germline V gene lookup returns CDR1 SGHRS and CDR2 YFSETQ. The V gene is TRBV5-1, the J gene TRBJ2-5, with D tentatively TRBD1 (5 bases). The sequence was obtained from a man under 40 with type 1 diabetes. Input material: naive CD4+ T cells from blood. The chain's CDR3 is CASNRGEETQYF. For the CDR3, the DNA is TGCGCCAGCAATAGGGGTGAGGAGACCCAGTACTTC.